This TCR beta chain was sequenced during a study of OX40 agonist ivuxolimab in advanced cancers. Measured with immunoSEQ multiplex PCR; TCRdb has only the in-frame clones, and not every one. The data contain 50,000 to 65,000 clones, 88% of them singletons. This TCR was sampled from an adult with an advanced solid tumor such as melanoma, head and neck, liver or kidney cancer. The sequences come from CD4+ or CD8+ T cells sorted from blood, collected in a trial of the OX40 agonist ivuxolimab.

DNA of the CDR3: TGTGCCAGCAGTTTAGGTTTCTCCAGCTCCTACGAGCAGTACTTC. Translating gives CASSLGFSSSYEQYF. V usage is TRBV28 and J usage is TRBJ2-7; no clear D gene. Germline V lookup: CDR1 MDHEN, CDR2 SYDVKM. The V end lost 2 bases, the J end lost 0 bases, and 11 bases lay between the germline ends. The CDR3 sequence is 15 residues long.